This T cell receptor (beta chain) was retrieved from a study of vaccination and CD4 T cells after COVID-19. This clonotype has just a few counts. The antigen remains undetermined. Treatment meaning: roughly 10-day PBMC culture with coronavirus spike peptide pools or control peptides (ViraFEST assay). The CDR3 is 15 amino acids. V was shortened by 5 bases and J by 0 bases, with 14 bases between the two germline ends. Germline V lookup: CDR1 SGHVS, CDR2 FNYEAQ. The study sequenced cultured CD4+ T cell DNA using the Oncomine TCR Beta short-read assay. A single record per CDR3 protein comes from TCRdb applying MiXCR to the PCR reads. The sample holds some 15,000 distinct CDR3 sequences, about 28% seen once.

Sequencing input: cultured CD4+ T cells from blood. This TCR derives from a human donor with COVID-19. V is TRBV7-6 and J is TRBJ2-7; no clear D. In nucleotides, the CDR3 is TGTGCCAGCAGCCCGGAGCCGGGCACCTCCTACGAGCAGTACTTC. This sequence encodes CASSPEPGTSYEQYF.